This TCR beta chain was recovered during a study of cytomegalovirus exposure and HLA in healthy donors. The PCR had 60 Vbeta and 13 Jbeta primers. Assay used: immunoSEQ multiplex PCR; TCRdb lists only in-frame clones, some missing. In the table there are 50,000 to 75,000 clones, around 83% of which are singletons. Broader study findings: For most TCR beta V segments, an earlier analysis put the productive rate at about 87% or about 30% of the time. In a later analysis, HLA-associated beta chains showed higher expansion and lower generation probabilities than comparable chains.

V was shortened by 4 bases and J by 0 bases, with 5 bases between the two germline ends. The CDR3 has 13 residues. Germline V gives CDR1 SGDLS, CDR2 YYNGEE. A note on this clone: Its specificity is not known.

This receptor was taken from a human donor in good health. Sequenced sample: PBMCs. The V call is TRBV9, the J call TRBJ2-1; the D gene is possibly TRBD2 (5 bases). CDR3 in DNA: TGTGCCAGCAGCACTAGCTCCTACAATGAGCAGTTCTTC. As protein: CASSTSSYNEQFF.